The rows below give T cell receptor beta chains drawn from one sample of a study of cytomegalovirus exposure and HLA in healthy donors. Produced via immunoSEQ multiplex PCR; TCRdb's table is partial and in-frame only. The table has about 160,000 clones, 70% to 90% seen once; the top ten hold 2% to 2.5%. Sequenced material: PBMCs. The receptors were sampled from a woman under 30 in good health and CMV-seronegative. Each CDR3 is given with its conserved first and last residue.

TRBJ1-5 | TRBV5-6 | CASSLWGVPTQPQHF
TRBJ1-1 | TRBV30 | CAVVRVEEAFF
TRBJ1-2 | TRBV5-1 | CASSLGGVPGQQNYGYTF
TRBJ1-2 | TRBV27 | CASSRRGGNYGYTF
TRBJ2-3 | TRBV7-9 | CASSPAGGGTDTQYF
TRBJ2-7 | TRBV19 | CASSIGTGGIYEQYF
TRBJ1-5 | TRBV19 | CASSSRGSNQPQHF
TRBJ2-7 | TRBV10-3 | CAIRPQAGGLYEQYF
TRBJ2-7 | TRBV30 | CAWSIGLALYEQYF
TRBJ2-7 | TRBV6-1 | CASSATTSYEQYF
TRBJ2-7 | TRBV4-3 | CASSPRQGVDEQYF
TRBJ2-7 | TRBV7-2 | CASSSMPGQTYEQYF
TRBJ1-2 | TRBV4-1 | CASSQSGQGIYGYTF
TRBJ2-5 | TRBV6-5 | CASRRTGVETQYF
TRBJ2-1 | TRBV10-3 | CAISVTSGRGNEQFF
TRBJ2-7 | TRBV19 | CASSSPPTGSYYEQYF
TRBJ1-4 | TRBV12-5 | CASGFERAANEKLFF
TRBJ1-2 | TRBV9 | CASSPRTAGDYGYTF
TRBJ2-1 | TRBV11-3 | CASSLESSGSGNEQFF
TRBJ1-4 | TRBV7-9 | CASKAGNEKLFF
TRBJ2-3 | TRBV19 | CASSSRQEGARTDTQYF
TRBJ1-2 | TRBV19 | CASSITGDSPYTF
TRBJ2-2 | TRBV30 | CAWKDPRGGFTGELFF
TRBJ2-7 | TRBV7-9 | CASSLFRDEQYF
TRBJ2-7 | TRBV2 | CASILRPGNYEQYF
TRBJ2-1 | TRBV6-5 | CASSYGMMSGFNEQFF
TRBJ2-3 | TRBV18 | CASSPRQGGLLWGTDTQYF
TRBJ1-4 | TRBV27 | CASSLSRGLSNEKLFF
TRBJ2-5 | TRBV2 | CASSEPWTGDLQETQYF